The source of this TCR beta chain is a study of blood T cell repertoires in COVID-19. About the study: Samples of COVID-19 (acute and convalescent) were obtained from the United States, Italy and Spain. Sources were T cells, B-cell-depleted T cells, or PBMCs; the material itself was cDNA or gDNA.

Seattle researchers signed up patients amid active infection and tracked them longitudinally. The J segment lost 5 bases and the V segment lost 4 bases, leaving 10 bases of the junction unmatched. CDR3 size: 15 residues. The germline CDR1 and CDR2 sequences are KGHSH and LQKENI. In the source study's methods: It was from reference gene primer amplification that nucleated cell counts were estimated. The repertoire was sequenced with immunoSEQ multiplex PCR; TCRdb's copy has only in-frame clones and lacks some. The V and J calls and clone size were taken over from that table, and D and trimming were inferred from the DNA. The table lists hundreds of thousands of clones, around nine tenths of them singletons.

The sample consisted of peripheral blood. J is TRBJ2-7 and V is TRBV18; 8 nucleotides match TRBD1. This receptor was identified in a woman aged 70-85 years with COVID-19, enrolled during active disease. The CDR3 coding sequence is TGTGCCAGCTCACACGTGGACAGGGTTTTGGACGAGCAGTACTTC. It yields the protein CASSHVDRVLDEQYF.